This T cell receptor beta chain was profiled in a study of STAT3 mutations in large granular lymphocyte leukemia. Study context: More than half of T-LGLL patients received immunosuppressive therapy. Study-wide results and caveats: Every T-cell large granular lymphocyte leukemia patient had at least one immunodominant TCR beta clonotype. Some patients had persisting codominant clonotypes that could mask small clones. After therapy, about 35% of the 18 patients switched clonotypes, all new clones STAT3 wild type.

CDR3 length: 15 amino acids. Trimming stripped 4 bases from V and 0 bases from J, with 7 bases between. The V gene's germline CDR1 is KGHSH and CDR2 LQKENI. Libraries were prepared by immunoSEQ multiplex PCR; TCRdb keeps only in-frame clonotypes and omits some of them. In the table there are around 4,600 clones, under 55% of which are singletons. With regard to this clone: Antigen specificity is unknown.

This receptor was obtained from a man aged 55 to 70 with T-cell large granular lymphocyte leukemia. Some clones in this sample may be carry-over from other donors' samples. The chain carries TRBV18 and TRBJ1-6, with D hard to call. The specimen was peripheral blood mononuclear cells. This CDR3 is CASSLWDSYNSPLHF. CDR3 sequence (DNA): TGTGCCAGCTCACTGTGGGACTCCTATAATTCACCCCTCCACTTT.